This T cell receptor (beta chain) was profiled in a study of cytomegalovirus exposure and HLA in healthy donors. General observations from the study: Equally common other TCR beta chains were less clonally expanded than HLA-associated ones, a later analysis found. Reports state that TCR beta sequences accurately predicted most subjects' HLA-A and HLA-B alleles. A later analysis associated 15,000 or so TCR beta sequences with HLA alleles at a 0.05 false discovery rate.

This PCR relied on a set of 60 Vbeta primers and 13 Jbeta primers. The repertoire was sequenced with immunoSEQ multiplex PCR; TCRdb's copy has only in-frame clones and lacks some. The sample lists under 150,000 clones; around 80% were seen once. The V gene's germline CDR1 is LNHDA and CDR2 SQIVND (reference sequence). V lost 6 bases and J lost 5, with 17 bases in between. The CDR3 has 15 amino acids. As for this clone: Antigen unknown.

The source material was PBMCs. The V and J genes are TRBV19 and TRBJ1-5; D gene uncertain. The receptor comes from a woman between 40 and 55 years old in good health and CMV-seronegative. The CDR3 loop reads CASRGRLIGDQPQHF. The CDR3 nucleotides are TGTGCCAGTAGAGGCAGGCTGATAGGCGATCAGCCCCAGCATTTT.